This T cell receptor (beta chain) originates from a study of cytomegalovirus exposure and HLA in healthy donors. For the study at large: Across a few hundred genotyped donors, 65% to 90% landed in the Caucasian-associated ancestry cluster. Whole-study findings and limits: Accurate HLA-A and HLA-B prediction from TCR beta sequences was reported for most subjects.

For this clone: Its antigen is as yet unknown.

Amplification used 60 Vbeta primers and 13 Jbeta primers. Measured with immunoSEQ multiplex PCR; TCRdb has only the in-frame clones, and not every one. The sample holds 90,000 to 140,000 clones; approximately 80% are singletons and the top ten take 1% to 1.5%. V lost 5 bases and J lost 9; bases outside the gene matches: 25. CDR3 length equals 19 residues. CDR1 is SGHVS, CDR2 FQNEAQ, per germline. This sequence joins TRBV7-8 and TRBJ2-4; 7 bases agree with TRBD2. This sequence originates from a man aged 25-45 years in good health and CMV-seronegative. The sequencing input was PBMCs. DNA for the CDR3: TGTGCCAGCAGCCAGGTTTTTTTTGCCAGCGGCACCCGGGAGGCCATTCAGTACTTC. Protein product: CASSQVFFASGTREAIQYF.